Presented here are 3 T cell receptor beta chains from one specimen sequenced in a study of CD8 T cells in ankylosing spondylitis. A single record per CDR3 protein comes from TCRdb applying MiXCR to the 5' RACE reads. This sample has 300,000 to 400,000 distinct CDR3 sequences, with roughly 14% found just once. Material: blood, either unsorted or a sorted T cell fraction (not recorded which). The receptors come from a male donor with ankylosing spondylitis or in good health (not recorded which).

This chain connects TRBV5-8 to TRBJ2-3; 8 nucleotides match TRBD1. V lost 4 bases, J lost 5 bases, and 6 bases stayed unmatched. Germline V gene lookup returns CDR1 SGHTS and CDR2 YDEGEE. This CDR3 contains 14 residues. CDR3 loop: CASSAGQGIDTQYF. CDR3 sequence (DNA): TGTGCCAGCAGCGCCGGACAGGGAATAGATACGCAGTATTTT.

Ten or more counts support this clonotype. This sequence joins TRBV12-3 or TRBV12-4 and TRBJ2-5; tentatively, D is TRBD1 (6 bases). The CDR3 has 14 residues. Trimming removed 10 bases at V and 1 base at J, with 16 bases between. CDR3 sequence: CATTPGAVQETQYF. CDR3 bases: TGTGCCACTACTCCAGGGGCGGTCCAAGAGACCCAGTACTTC.

This clonotype was observed a handful of times. The V gene is TRBV5-1, the J gene TRBJ2-5; TRBD1 matches 8 bases. CDR1 and CDR2 from the germline V gene are SGHRS and YFSETQ. J was trimmed by 1 base and V by 0 bases; bases with no gene match: 2. The CDR3 sequence is 15 residues long. As DNA, the CDR3 is TGCGCCAGCAGCTTGGGGGGACAGGTCCAAGAGACCCAGTACTTC. As protein: CASSLGGQVQETQYF.